This TCR beta chain emerged from a study of human CD8 memory T cell subsets. CDR1 is SGDLS and CDR2 is YYNGEE in the germline V gene. The CDR3 covers 12 residues. Production of TCR beta libraries used UMI-labeled 5' RACE as the method. TCRdb reprocessed the 5' RACE reads and reports one entry per CDR3 protein, with no DNA. The sample includes about 6,600 distinct CDR3 sequences. With exhausted-like traits, TPEX cells were early memory CD8+ T cells that were CCR7+ PD-1+ TIGIT+. Healthy donors' buffy coats supplied the PBMC. The V and J genes are TRBV9 and TRBJ2-5. Sequencing used CD8+ T cells from PBMCs. The receptor comes from a human donor in good health. CDR3 amino acids: CASSGLGETQYF.